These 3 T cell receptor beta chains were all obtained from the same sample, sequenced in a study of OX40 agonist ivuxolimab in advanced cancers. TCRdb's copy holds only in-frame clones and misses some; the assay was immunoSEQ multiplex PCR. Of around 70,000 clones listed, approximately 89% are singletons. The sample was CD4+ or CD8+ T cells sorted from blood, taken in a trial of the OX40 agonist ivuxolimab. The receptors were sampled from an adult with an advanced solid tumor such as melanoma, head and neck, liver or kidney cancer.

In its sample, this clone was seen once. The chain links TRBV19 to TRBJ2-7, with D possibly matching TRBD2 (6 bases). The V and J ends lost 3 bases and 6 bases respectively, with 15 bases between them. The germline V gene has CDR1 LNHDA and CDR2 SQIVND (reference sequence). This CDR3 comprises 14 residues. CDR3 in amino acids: CASSIGGRNTEQYF. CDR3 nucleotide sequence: TGTGCCAGTAGTATCGGGGGACGGAATACCGAGCAGTACTTC.

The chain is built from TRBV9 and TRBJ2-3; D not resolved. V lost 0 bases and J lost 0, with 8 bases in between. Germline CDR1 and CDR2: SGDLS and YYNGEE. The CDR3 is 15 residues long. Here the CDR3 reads CASSVGSWSTDTQYF. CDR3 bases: TGTGCCAGCAGCGTAGGTTCATGGAGCACAGATACGCAGTATTTT.

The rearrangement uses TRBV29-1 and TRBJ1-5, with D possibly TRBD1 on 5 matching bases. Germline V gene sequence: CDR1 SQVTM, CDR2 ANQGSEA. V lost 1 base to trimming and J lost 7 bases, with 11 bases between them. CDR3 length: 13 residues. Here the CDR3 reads CSVEGGSGQPQHF. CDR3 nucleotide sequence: TGCAGCGTTGAAGGGGGCTCTGGGCAGCCCCAGCATTTT.